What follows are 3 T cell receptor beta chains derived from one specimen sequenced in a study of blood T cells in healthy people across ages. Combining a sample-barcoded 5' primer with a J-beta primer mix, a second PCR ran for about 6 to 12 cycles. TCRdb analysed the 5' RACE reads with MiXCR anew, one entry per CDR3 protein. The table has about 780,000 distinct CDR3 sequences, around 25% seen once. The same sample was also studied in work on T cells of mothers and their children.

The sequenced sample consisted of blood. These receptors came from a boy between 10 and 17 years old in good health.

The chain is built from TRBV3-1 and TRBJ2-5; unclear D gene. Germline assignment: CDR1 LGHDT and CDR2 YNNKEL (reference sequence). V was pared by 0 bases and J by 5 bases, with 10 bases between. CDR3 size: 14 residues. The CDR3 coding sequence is TGTGCCAGCAGCCAAGAATTCCCGAGGGAGACCCAGTACTTC. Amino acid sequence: CASSQEFPRETQYF.

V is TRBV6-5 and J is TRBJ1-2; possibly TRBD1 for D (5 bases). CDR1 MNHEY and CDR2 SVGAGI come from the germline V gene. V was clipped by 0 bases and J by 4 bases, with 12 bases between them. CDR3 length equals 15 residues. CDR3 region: CASSYSGALGYGYTF. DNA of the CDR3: TGTGCCAGCAGTTACTCAGGGGCGCTAGGCTATGGCTACACCTTC.

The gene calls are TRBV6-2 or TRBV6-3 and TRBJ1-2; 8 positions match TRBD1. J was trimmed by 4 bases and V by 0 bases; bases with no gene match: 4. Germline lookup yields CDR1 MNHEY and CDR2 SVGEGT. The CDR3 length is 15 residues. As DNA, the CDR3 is TGTGCCAGCAGTTACTCGGACAGGGCCATCTATGGCTACACCTTC. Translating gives CASSYSDRAIYGYTF.